The sequence of this T cell receptor beta chain was determined in a study of immune characterization of retroperitoneal liposarcoma. MiXCR, run by TCRdb on the PCR reads, gives a single entry per CDR3 protein. The top ten hold around 7.4% of the sample, which has around 19,000 distinct CDR3 sequences, around 40% seen once. V was clipped by 6 bases and J by 2 bases; unmatched bases: 4. There are 14 residues in the CDR3. Germline lookup yields CDR1 MNHNS and CDR2 SASEGT. The table lists this clonotype with many counts. Sequenced input: blood. The chain joins TRBV6-1 to TRBJ1-3, with 7 bases that match TRBD1. The receptor comes from a male donor with retroperitoneal liposarcoma. Here the CDR3 reads CASSATGAGNTIYF. For the CDR3, the DNA is TGTGCCAGCAGCGCAACAGGGGCTGGAAACACCATATATTTT.